This section outlines one T cell receptor (beta chain) sequence together with its context. What antigen it recognizes has not been identified. Per-base quality was not reported, and no clone a single base away is much larger than it. The data originate from a study of cytomegalovirus exposure and HLA in healthy donors (TCRdb year 2017). Turning to the overall study: According to an earlier analysis of several hundred of the donors, about 180 million T cells yielded roughly 100 million unique TCR beta sequences and 276 Gb of sequence data. Class I and class II HLA loci were covered by the typing at four-digit resolution. Among the roughly 400 genotyped donors, approximately 77% belonged to the genetic ancestry cluster associated with self-reported Caucasian donors. A later genetic analysis took genome-wide SNP genotypes for about three fifths of the 666 donors and used that subset as a discovery cohort. Rather than using new phenotypic data, the later analysis identified candidate immune exposures from TCR beta sequences and from how often those sequences occurred across donors. An early release covering more than 500 HLA-typed donors comprised about 300 gigabases of sequencing data and roughly 85 million unique TCR sequences. The T cell repertoires of around 670 subjects were profiled by immunosequencing and related to cytomegalovirus serostatus. To predict cytomegalovirus infection status, the study combined high-throughput TCR immunosequencing, statistical association of individual TCRs with disease status, and machine learning. All discovery cohort repertoires had been generated using a single sequencing platform. In an earlier analysis of 587 of the donors, high-throughput TCR beta sequencing was used to judge whether each TCR beta V gene segment behaved as functional or pseudogenic. A separate validation cohort of roughly 130 different subjects was used in addition to the approximately 670-subject first cohort. Typing coverage varied by locus: roughly 629-640 donors for A, B, C, DRB1 and DQB1; 522 for DQA1; 606 for DPA1; 450 to 480 for DPB1. Alongside the repertoire data, information on donor age, sex, ethnicity and CMV serostatus was compiled. The aim of the study was to test whether cataloging public T cell receptors could identify signatures of past pathogen exposure. Four to six DR-DQ haplotypes were handled as single units for association and clustering because linkage in the cohort was strong. In a later analysis, previously published TCR beta repertoires from 500 to 750 donors were re-analyzed and high-resolution HLA genotyping was added so that TCR occurrence patterns could be studied. Among a few hundred genotyped donors of the cohort, an average of about 240,000 unique TCR beta nucleotide sequences were sequenced per donor, roughly a sixth of them non-productive. Results and caveats for the whole study, not just this receptor: Cytomegalovirus status was reported to be diagnosed by the classifier with high specificity and sensitivity in both the original and validation cohorts. A later analysis found that TCR association rates varied across HLA loci, with DRB1 alleles showing the most associated TCRs and HLA-C alleles the fewest. For the cohort, immune exposure information was limited to CMV serostatus. A few of the identified cytomegalovirus-associated TCR beta chains were confirmed in vitro to be specific for cytomegalovirus antigens. Specific HLA alleles were associated with 18,000 or so TCR beta sequences at a false discovery rate of 0.05 in a later analysis. Because counts were too low, about 18 rarely observed V segments, including chromosome 9 orphons, were left out of the earlier analysis of some 640 of the donors. A later genetic analysis reported fewer N-insertions in productive TCRs among donors in an Asian-associated ancestry cluster than the approximately 670-donor mean. A later genetic analysis associated a missense DCLRE1C variant with V-gene and J-gene trimming of TCR beta chains, and an independent cohort replicated the association. Because some donors lacked HLA typing at each locus, the association tests relied only on the typed subset. A later analysis found that most CMV-associated TCR beta chains appeared HLA-restricted, with HLA associations seemingly driven largely by CMV exposure. It was suggested by the authors that the approach could potentially be generalized to other disease states and immunological phenotypes. A later analysis reported that several top co-occurrence clusters appeared linked to parvovirus B19, influenza, CMV and Epstein-Barr virus. Correlated functional status among segregating V segments might reflect linkage disequilibrium, but an unknown experimental factor could not be ruled out. A later analysis found that HLA-associated TCR beta chains were more clonally expanded and had lower generation probabilities than equally common non-associated chains. Most TCR sequences were observed very rarely across donors, whereas some public TCRs were present in many individuals. A total of 150 to 200 TCR beta chains were listed by the study as associated with cytomegalovirus. Roughly uniform sequencing depth across donors was assumed in presence/absence analyses, although this assumption may not hold. In this cohort, only TCR beta chains were sequenced, and detectable features were limited by the absence of alpha or paired-chain data. Strong co-occurrence of HLA alleles, especially DR and DQ, made assigning TCR associations to individual alleles difficult. A further reported finding was that TCR beta sequences accurately predicted the HLA-A and HLA-B alleles for most subjects in the first cohort. In an earlier analysis of more than 450 of the donors, most TCR beta V segments were observed in productive rearrangements about 87% or about 30% of the time, broadly matching IMGT annotations. The sequencing pipeline was judged likely to have produced a cluster of highly shared sequence variants as a technical artifact. Because the 87-base-pair reads could not distinguish some IMGT-functional V segments, including TRBV6-2 and TRBV6-3, those segments were excluded.

The library was generated by the immunoSEQ multiplex PCR assay. For the multiplex PCR, a mixture combining 60 forward primers for TCR Vbeta segments and 13 reverse primers for TCR Jbeta segments was used. The CDR3 region of rearranged TCR beta genes was amplified from genomic DNA by a multiplex PCR assay. The amplified TCR beta libraries were sequenced on the Illumina HiSeq System as 87-base-pair reads. On the authors' methods: A later analysis counted 65 million to 90 million unique TCR beta chains across the 550 to 750 repertoires, and 10 million to 11 million of these chains were shared by at least two donors. Raw reads were error-corrected and collapsed into unique sequences by a nearest-neighbor algorithm in which closely related sequences were merged to remove PCR and sequencing errors. CDR3 sequences were aligned to IMGT reference sequences to assign V, D and J gene segments. For a sequence to be retained, a match of at least six nucleotides was required to both a V gene segment and a J gene segment. Rearrangements were classified as productive when the CDR3 lacked stop codons and remained in frame with V and J, and all other rearrangements were classified as non-productive. Following IMGT convention, CDR3 was defined as the stretch from the second conserved V-encoded cysteine to the conserved J-encoded phenylalanine. The earlier analysis of about 610 of the donors excluded any sequence lacking an unambiguous match to a single V gene segment. In an earlier analysis of some 590 of the donors, a V segment was called functional when productive rearrangements were above 56.7%, and segregating when the standard deviation between donors exceeded 5%. A statistical classification framework was built to diagnose cytomegalovirus status from the catalog of TCR beta chain sequences. In a later analysis, TCR nucleotide sequences were compared against IMGT/GENE-DB human TR gene sequences so that V and J genes could be assigned. In a later analysis, CDR3 sequences and most-parsimonious VDJ recombination scenarios were assigned using the TCRdist pipeline. In a later analysis, each TCR beta chain was defined by its CDR3 amino acid sequence together with its V-gene family, and reads without a unique V-gene family were excluded. As a way to deal with suspected cross-contamination and a sequencing artifact, a later analysis dropped nearly 600 nucleotide sequences that were highly shared and had low generation probability. In a later analysis, a clonal expansion index was calculated for each public chain from normalized within-repertoire ranks of inferred template counts. A later analysis computed generation probabilities with a VDJ recombination model fitted to out-of-frame rearrangements, and checked the results against IGoR. Hypergeometric tests were used in a later analysis to score TCR-TCR, TCR-HLA and TCR-CMV co-occurrence, with a repertoire-size bias correction applied to the TCR pairs. A later analysis estimated false discovery rates by permuting HLA or CMV assignments 20 times. In a later analysis, co-occurring TCRs were grouped using DBSCAN, and TCRdist sequence similarity was added for clustering within HLA-allele-positive subsets. Co-occurrence clustering excluded repertoires with fewer than 30,000 or more than 120,000 public chains, plus five with anomalous nucleotide sharing. Entries here come from immuneACCESS through TCRdb and include only in-frame sequences with V and J called. Some clones fail to appear in such tables; in the studies checked, an unresolved V gene covers under half of the shortfall, and the cause of the remainder is unknown. Clone size and the V and J calls come from that table; the DNA yielded D and trimming. Recorded for this sample are 150,000 to 200,000 clones; around 86% of them occurred a single time. The biggest ten clones account for around 0.75% of the sample.

From the cysteine up to the phenylalanine, the CDR3 has a length of 16 residues. CDR3 DNA only is kept here, 48 bases in frame from base 1. The germline V gene encodes CDR1 MNHEY and CDR2 SVGAGI. V is clipped by 0 bases and J by 4 bases, and the sequence between their germline boundaries is 14 bases long. In total, 666 healthy bone marrow donors made up the cohort. At the time of sampling, every cohort member was nominally healthy, though immune exposures that went unrecorded were likely present. The donor tested CMV seronegative, placing the donor among the 352 seronegative members of the cohort. Every donor gave a peripheral blood sample, and the peripheral blood mononuclear cells from that sample were used for TCR beta sequencing. Genomic DNA extraction from the blood cell samples was performed with the Qiagen DNeasy Blood Extraction Kit.

The sequenced material came from PBMCs. This TCR derives from a woman under 30 in good health and CMV-seronegative. This chain joins TRBV6-5 to TRBJ2-3; the D gene is not confidently resolved. The nucleotide sequence reads TGTGCCAGCAGTTACTCAGGAAGTGGGCCTCCAGATACGCAGTATTTT. Its coded protein is CASSYSGSGPPDTQYF.